This note documents a single T cell receptor (beta chain) sequence. The target antigen is unknown. This sample is drawn from a study of identifying expanded T cells in peripheral blood. General study findings and limits: Approximately two-week clone count variance significantly increased as total template count grew.

Germline V lookup: CDR1 SGHTA, CDR2 FQGNSA. The CDR3 has 18 residues. V lost 2 bases to trimming and J lost 4 bases; unmatched junction nucleotides: 6. Only in-frame clones appear in the TCRdb table, and some are missing; sequencing was by immunoSEQ multiplex PCR. Here the sample spans about 91,000 clones, around 88% being singletons. The V and J genes are TRBV7-2 and TRBJ2-3; TRBD2 agrees at 16 bases. This TCR was sampled from a person aged 18 to 70 in good health. The specimen sequenced was blood. Here the CDR3 reads CASSLRGTSGGASDTQYF. CDR3 DNA sequence: TGTGCCAGCAGCTTAAGAGGGACTAGCGGGGGGGCCTCAGATACGCAGTATTTT.